This is a list of T cell receptor beta chains from one sample in a study of shared clonotypes between healthy human individuals. Some clones are missing from TCRdb's copy, which holds only in-frame ones; the method was immunoSEQ multiplex PCR. The repertoire holds 2 million to 2.5 million clones, with around 92% as singletons. Material: naive CD4+ T cells from PBMCs. The receptors stem from a young man in good health. Some clones in this sample may be carry-over from other donors' samples. Both conserved end residues are part of each CDR3. The order of the fields is CDR3 length, J gene, V gene, CDR3 protein.

length: 15
J: TRBJ1-1
V: TRBV19
CDR3: CASSHYGTVNTEAFF

length: 14
J: TRBJ2-7
V: TRBV7-8
CDR3: CASSLGQVTYEQYF

length: 16
J: TRBJ2-1
V: TRBV14
CDR3: CASSQDLRAIYNEQFF

length: 15
J: TRBJ1-5
V: TRBV5-8
CDR3: CASTNPDRVRQPQHF

length: 15
J: TRBJ2-1
V: TRBV4-1
CDR3: CASSSFWTTEGGQFF

length: 16
J: TRBJ2-2
V: TRBV2
CDR3: CASSAETSGNTGELFF

length: 14
J: TRBJ2-3
V: TRBV5-1
CDR3: CASSLSEGTDTQYF

length: 14
J: TRBJ2-1
V: TRBV27
CDR3: CASWRDGAYNEQFF

length: 15
J: TRBJ1-3
V: TRBV9
CDR3: CASSASTGAGNTIYF

length: 15
J: TRBJ2-7
V: TRBV18
CDR3: CASSPGGRASYEQYF

length: 17
J: TRBJ2-7
V: TRBV15
CDR3: CATSRVPKSGSHYEQYF

length: 15
J: TRBJ2-1
V: TRBV28
CDR3: CASTQGGADYNEQFF

length: 14
J: TRBJ1-1
V: TRBV7-6
CDR3: CASSLVSSGTEAFF

length: 14
J: TRBJ2-1
V: TRBV29-1
CDR3: CSPGPAGGYGEQFF

length: 11
J: TRBJ2-7
V: TRBV30
CDR3: CAWGGTYEQYF

length: 14
J: TRBJ2-7
V: TRBV7-9
CDR3: CASSLDRGSYEQYF

length: 13
J: TRBJ1-2
V: TRBV28
CDR3: CASSSSSNYGYTF

length: 14
J: TRBJ2-1
V: TRBV5-1
CDR3: CASSLAGVQDEQFF

length: 15
J: TRBJ2-5
V: TRBV7-2
CDR3: CASSLLHGEQETQYF

length: 14
J: TRBJ1-1
V: TRBV5-1
CDR3: CASSSQGANTEAFF

length: 13
J: TRBJ1-2
V: TRBV28
CDR3: CASSPYRGYGYTF

length: 15
J: TRBJ2-1
V: TRBV11-3
CDR3: CASSSGTGVNNEQFF